Listed below are T cell receptor beta chains from one sample, sequenced in a study of cytomegalovirus exposure and HLA in healthy donors. Only in-frame clones appear in the TCRdb table, and some are missing; sequencing was by immunoSEQ multiplex PCR. This table holds 65,000 to 75,000 clones, 60% to 80% found once. Sequencing input: PBMCs. These receptors originate from a man aged 35-49 years in good health and CMV-seropositive. CDR3s include the opening cysteine and the closing phenylalanine or tryptophan. The D gene is left open where the match is weak. Clone size appears in some rows only: once, few, many, or a class for an expanded clone.

clone size	V gene	D gene	J gene	CDR3 DNA	CDR3 protein
.	TRBV5-1	.	TRBJ2-7	TGCGCCAGCAGCCAAGGGGCCGGTTCGGGTGAGGAGCAGTACTTC	CASSQGAGSGEEQYF
once	TRBV5-6	TRBD1	TRBJ1-5	TGTGCCAGCAGCTTTGGGACAGGAGCAAATCAGCCCCAGCATTTT	CASSFGTGANQPQHF
.	TRBV19	TRBD2	TRBJ2-5	TGTGCCAGTAAGGGTACTAGCGGGGGTACGGAGACCCAGTACTTC	CASKGTSGGTETQYF
.	TRBV5-5	TRBD1	TRBJ2-3	TGTGCCAGCAGCACGGGACAGCGCACAGATACGCAGTATTTT	CASSTGQRTDTQYF
.	TRBV25-1	.	TRBJ2-7	TGTGCCAGCAGTGAATGGGGGGTCTGGGGCGAGCAGTACTTC	CASSEWGVWGEQYF
.	TRBV7-9	TRBD2	TRBJ2-1	TGTGCCAGCAGCCCGTGGGCTAGCGGGGGGTATAGCTCCTACAATGAGCAGTTCTTC	CASSPWASGGYSSYNEQFF
.	TRBV12-5	.	TRBJ2-3	TGTGCTAGTGGTTTGGACAGGAGCGCGCAGTATTTT	CASGLDRSAQYF
medium-sized	TRBV19	TRBD1	TRBJ2-7	TGTGCCAGTAGTACGCAAGGACAGGGGCACTCCTACGAGCAGTACTTC	CASSTQGQGHSYEQYF
.	TRBV4-2	.	TRBJ1-2	TGTGCCAGCAGCCAGGATGGACTGTATGGCTACACCTTC	CASSQDGLYGYTF
.	TRBV7-6	TRBD2	TRBJ2-7	TGTGCCAGCACGGGAGGCCTGGTGGGCGAGCAGTACTTC	CASTGGLVGEQYF
.	TRBV6-5	.	TRBJ2-5	TGTGCCAAAGCGGGCGAGACCCAGTACTTC	CAKAGETQYF